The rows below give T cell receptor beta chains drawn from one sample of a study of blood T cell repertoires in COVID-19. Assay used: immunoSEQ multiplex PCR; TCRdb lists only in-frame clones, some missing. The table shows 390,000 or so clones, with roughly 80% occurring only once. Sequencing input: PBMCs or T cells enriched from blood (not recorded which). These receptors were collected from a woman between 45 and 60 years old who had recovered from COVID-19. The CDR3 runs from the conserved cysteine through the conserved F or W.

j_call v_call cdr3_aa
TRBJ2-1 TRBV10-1 CASSKTSGQACVYEQFF
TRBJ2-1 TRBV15 CATSRPTSTRPLRFF
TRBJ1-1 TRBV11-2 CASSFLSTGGGTEAFF
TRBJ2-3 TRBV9 CASSPPETGSGADTQYF
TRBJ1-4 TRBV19 CASKERTANEKLFF
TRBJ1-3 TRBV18 CASSPQGNTIYF
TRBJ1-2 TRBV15 CATSRDGSAGGYTF
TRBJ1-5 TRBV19 CATKGGDPDSNQPQHF
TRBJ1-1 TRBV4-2 CASSQEEDRESAEAFF
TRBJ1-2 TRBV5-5 CASSLYRDPTISYTF
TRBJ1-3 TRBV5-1 CASSEKGQGTGNTIYF
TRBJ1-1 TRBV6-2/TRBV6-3 CASSRIGRGPTEAFF
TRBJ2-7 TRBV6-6 CASSTPQGDEQYF
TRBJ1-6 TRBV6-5 CASEDSFNSPLHF
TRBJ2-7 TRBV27 CASSRPSGQRYEQYF
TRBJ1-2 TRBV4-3 CASSQDPGYGYTF
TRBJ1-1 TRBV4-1 CASSQFAGGYTEAFF
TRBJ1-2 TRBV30 CAWSGGFANYGYTF
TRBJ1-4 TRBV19 CASNRPGAAGATNEKLFF
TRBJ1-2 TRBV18 CASSLGTVYGYTF
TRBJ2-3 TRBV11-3 CASSWQGGRTDTQYF
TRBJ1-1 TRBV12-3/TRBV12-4 CASSQRGGTEAFF
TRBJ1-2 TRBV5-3 CARSTDRNYGYTF
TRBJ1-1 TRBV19 CASSDTGGWAEAFF
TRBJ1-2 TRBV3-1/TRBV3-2 CASSQAEGRHYGYTF
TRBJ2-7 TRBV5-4 CASSLPTGSGEQYF
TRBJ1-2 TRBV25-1 CASSEGQARGGYTF
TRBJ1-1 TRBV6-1 CASSEVQMNTEAFF
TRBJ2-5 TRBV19 CASSMRARQETQYF
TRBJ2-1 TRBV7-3 CASSPIRQGYNEQFF
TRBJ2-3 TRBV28 CASSQSTDTQYF
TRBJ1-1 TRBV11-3 CASSLDPGQGYTEAFF
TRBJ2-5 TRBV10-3 CAISEKGRGAETQYF
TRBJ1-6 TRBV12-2 CASRLAGISPLHF
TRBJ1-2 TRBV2 CASSDYRGQEYYGYTF
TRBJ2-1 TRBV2 CASSGRLAGVNEQFF
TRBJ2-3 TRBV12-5 CASGLVGEGTDTQYF
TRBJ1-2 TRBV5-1 CASSLDRDGYTF
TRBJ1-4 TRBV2 CASSEGQGTNEKLFF
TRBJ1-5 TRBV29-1 CSVIQGTNQPQHF
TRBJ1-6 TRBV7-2 CASSREGSSYNSPLHF
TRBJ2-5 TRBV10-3 CAISHRDQETQYF